The source of this T cell receptor (beta chain) is a study of CD8 T cells in ankylosing spondylitis. Study-level findings and limits: Previous work reported some of these motif variants in the synovial fluid and blood of reactive arthritis. Researchers reportedly found disease-linked clones significantly enriched in matched ankylosing spondylitis synovial fluid. Ankylosing spondylitis blood seemed to carry a telltale TCR beta motif made of seven or eight highly homologous variants. Disease-linked clones proved CD8+ and comparatively uncommon in peripheral blood.

This clonotype was observed many times. The antigen is not known. The trim removed 5 bases at V and 4 bases at J, leaving 6 bases unmatched. CDR3 length: 15 residues. Quantitative barcoded 5'-RACE was used to prepare TCR beta libraries. Via MiXCR, TCRdb re-called the 5' RACE reads, giving one row per CDR3 protein. The sample includes roughly 670,000 distinct CDR3 sequences, roughly 19% seen only once; the top ten take roughly a fifth. This chain joins TRBV12-3 or TRBV12-4 and TRBJ2-1, with 9 bases fitting TRBD2. Sequences were obtained from blood, either unsorted or a sorted T cell fraction (not recorded which). This TCR was recovered from a male donor with ankylosing spondylitis. CDR3 amino acids: CASSTGTSFYNEQFF. The DNA of the CDR3 is TGTGCCAGCAGTACCGGGACTAGCTTTTACAATGAGCAGTTCTTC.